Sequencing of this TCR beta chain was carried out in a study of Ad26.COV2.S vaccination and SARS-CoV-2 variants. Whole-study findings and limits: Participants in the vaccine arm had higher spike-specific TCR breadth; placebo recipients had lower.

Method: immunoSEQ multiplex PCR; TCRdb's copy keeps in-frame clones and lacks some. The sample shows 350,000 to 500,000 clones, roughly nine tenths of them seen only once. The treatment is: 19 received Ad26.COV2.S at low or high dose, single or two shots; several received placebo; per-sample allocation not given. Collection of the samples took place on day 63 after the first injection of vaccine or placebo. Wuhan-strain SARS-CoV-2 spike was expressed by the Ad26 vector that made up the vaccine. Per germline, CDR1 KGHSH and CDR2 LQKENI. This CDR3 contains 15 residues. Deletions cut 8 bases from V and 4 bases from J, with 18 bases between. This clone has a single count. The target antigen is unknown.

The chain joins TRBV18 to TRBJ1-5; TRBD1 might be the D (5 bases). The sample consisted of peripheral blood, taken in a trial of Ad26.COV2.S vaccine versus placebo. The sequence was obtained from a person aged 18-60 years who received the Ad26.COV2.S COVID-19 vaccine or a placebo. The CDR3 region is CASSAPGGWNQPQHF. The CDR3 DNA sequence: TGTGCCAGCAGCGCCCCCGGGGGTTGGAATCAGCCCCAGCATTTT.